These 8 T cell receptor beta chains were all obtained from the same sample, sequenced in a study of shared clonotypes between healthy human individuals. Here immunoSEQ multiplex PCR was the method, and the copy in TCRdb shows in-frame clones only, minus some. The sample consists of more than 2,000,000 clones, around 94% of them appearing once. The sample consisted of naive CD4+ T cells sorted from blood. Subset denoted: CD45RA+ positively selected. The receptors were gathered from a young man in good health.

This chain uses TRBV2 with TRBJ1-2; D unresolved. Germline values: CDR1 SNHLY, CDR2 FYNNEI. The CDR3 has 14 residues. Deletions cut 3 bases from V and 8 bases from J, with 16 bases between. The CDR3 bases are TGTGCCAGCAGTGACAGACCTGCCCCATTCGGCTACACCTTC. Protein sequence: CASSDRPAPFGYTF.

V is TRBV6-1 and J is TRBJ1-2; D unclear. CDR1 is MNHNS and CDR2 is SASEGT in the germline V gene. V shed 6 bases and J shed 3 bases, with 8 bases lying between them. CDR3 length: 12 amino acids. CDR3 nucleotides: TGTGCCAGCAGGACATCAGACTATGGCTACACCTTC. Translation gives CASRTSDYGYTF.

The chain is built from TRBV6-5 and TRBJ2-2, with a weak D call TRBD1 (5 bases). Germline CDR1 and CDR2: MNHEY and SVGAGI. This CDR3 spans 14 amino acids. Trimming removed 10 bases at V and 1 base at J, with 13 bases between. The CDR3 DNA reads as TGTGCCATAGGTTGGCAGGGGAACACCGGGGAGCTGTTTTTT. This gives the protein CAIGWQGNTGELFF.

The genes are TRBV7-3 and TRBJ2-1; 11 bases fit TRBD2. CDR3 size: 18 residues. Trimming cost V 5 bases and J 0 bases; bases outside gene matches: 9. Per the germline V gene, CDR1 is SGHTA and CDR2 is FQGTGA. The CDR3 reads CASSPGLAVPSSYNEQFF. The CDR3 region has the DNA TGTGCCAGCAGCCCGGGACTAGCGGTTCCGAGCTCCTACAATGAGCAGTTCTTC.

The chain carries TRBV4-1 and TRBJ2-1, with D perhaps given as TRBD1 or TRBD2 (5 bases each). Trimming took 1 base from V and 8 from J, leaving 24 bases between them. The CDR3 consists of 18 residues. Germline values: CDR1 MGHRA, CDR2 YSYEKL. In DNA, the CDR3 is TGCGCCAGCAGCCAAGCAGATAGTTGGGGGAAGGGTAGAGATGAGCAGTTCTTC. Amino acids: CASSQADSWGKGRDEQFF.

The chain carries TRBV6-1 and TRBJ1-2; D possibly corresponds to TRBD1 (6 bases). This CDR3 is built from 15 residues. Trimming took off 8 bases at V and 4 bases at J, with 20 bases between the two ends. Germline CDR1 reads MNHNS; CDR2 reads SASEGT. The CDR3 loop is CASLSGRGFVYGYTF. In DNA, the CDR3 is TGTGCCAGCCTAAGTGGGAGGGGGTTTGTCTATGGCTACACCTTC.

CDR3 region: CASSPTGLATQYF. For the CDR3, the DNA is TGCGCCAGCAGCCCAACAGGGCTGGCGACCCAGTACTTC. J is TRBJ2-5 and V is TRBV5-1; TRBD1 might be the D (6 bases). The CDR3 is made up of 13 amino acids. CDR1 and CDR2 from the germline V gene are SGHRS and YFSETQ. V shed 4 bases and J shed 7 bases, with 14 bases lying between them.

The gene calls are TRBV4-1 and TRBJ1-3; maybe TRBD1 (6 bases). Germline V CDR1 and CDR2: MGHRA, YSYEKL. V shed 4 bases and J shed 0 bases, with 10 bases lying between them. CDR3 size: 15 residues. The CDR3 reads CASSLTGTSGNTIYF. The CDR3 nucleotides are TGCGCCAGCAGCCTAACAGGGACCTCTGGAAACACCATATATTTT.